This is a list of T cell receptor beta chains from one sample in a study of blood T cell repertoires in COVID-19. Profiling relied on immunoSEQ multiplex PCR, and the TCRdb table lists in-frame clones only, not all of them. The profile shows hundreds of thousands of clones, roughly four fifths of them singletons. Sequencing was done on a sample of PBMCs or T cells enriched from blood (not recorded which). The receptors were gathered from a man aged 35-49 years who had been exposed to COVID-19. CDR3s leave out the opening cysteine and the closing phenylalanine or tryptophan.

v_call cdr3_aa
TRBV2 ASRLRSGSSYEQY
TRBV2 ASSGREGGMQPQH
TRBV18 ASSPEELYTDTQY
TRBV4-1 ASSQEGSGYSYNEQF
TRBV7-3 ASSPRGASGRYTQY
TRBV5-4 ASNQGGGYNSPLH
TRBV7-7 ASSPTGPSGNEQF
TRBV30 AWSLAGPFEQF
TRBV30 AWSVGQGLTYEQY
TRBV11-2 ASSFGAGESGTQY
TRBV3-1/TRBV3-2 ASSPGGLGNTEAF
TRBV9 ASSLRTSGGFGQF
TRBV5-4 ASSLAGTGYNNEQF
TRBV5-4 ASSLLRGGELF
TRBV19 ASASPTPPEQDVYEQY
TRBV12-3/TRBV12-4 ASTRKYNSPLH
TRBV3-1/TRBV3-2 ASSPQGTVNQPQH
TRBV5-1 ASSLNEGQETQY
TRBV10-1 ASSDGASGSTDTQY
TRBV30 AWSPLAGDQPQH
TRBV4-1 ASSQAGRGGYGYT
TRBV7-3 ASSLTKGTSRADNEQF
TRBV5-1 ASSVGSRATNEKLF
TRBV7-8 ASSPWGGNTGELF
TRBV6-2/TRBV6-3 ASSYRGRSYYGYT
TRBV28 ASSTPTGAF
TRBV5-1 ASSLELFTDTQY
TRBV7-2 ASSPRQGGPGNTIY
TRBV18 ASSPTGGQNTGELF
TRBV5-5 ASSPGTKITGELF
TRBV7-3 ASSSDRVQAF
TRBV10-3 AISESGVRDEQY
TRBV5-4 ASSRAVGRGYNEQF
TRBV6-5 ASRRTGGRYNEQF
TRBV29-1 SVRDKNTEAF
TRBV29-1 SVEDTSYEQY
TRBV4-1 ASSQDRGTYGYT
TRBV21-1 ASSSTSPLADLSHEQF
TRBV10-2 ASSPTGENTEAF
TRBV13 ASSSQRRLNTGELF
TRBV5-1 ASSWGDYNEQF
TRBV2 ASSDSPLVEQF
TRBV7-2 ASNLGREAF
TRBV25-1 ASSDRGVVGDTQY
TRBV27 ASSLSRLAVLENEQF
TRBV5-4 ASSRLGTDDYEQY
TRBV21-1 ASSLQTSGKMAGELF
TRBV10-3 ATTSGSSRNEQF
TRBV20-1 SARTAYEAF
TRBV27 ASSLDRGGFYEQY
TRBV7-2 ASSFLAVRDTQY
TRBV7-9 ASSLGTGRTF
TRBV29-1 SVAPSGRTGETQY
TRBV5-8 ASSPDRGGTNQPQH